This TCR beta chain is drawn from a study of T cells in Graves' hyperthyroidism and ophthalmopathy (dated by TCRdb to between 2017 and 2020). Study-level background: Peripheral blood samples were taken at initial diagnosis, before any treatment was given. In addition, the study compared T-cell repertoires in thyroid tissue and in blood from about 6 Graves' hyperthyroidism patients. Prospective prediction of ophthalmopathy was tested in an independent validation cohort of 18 to 20 hyperthyroidism patients and 15 to 17 patients who later progressed to ophthalmopathy. Following sampling, methimazole starting at 30 mg daily was given to hyperthyroidism patients, and high-dose intravenous methylprednisolone was given to ophthalmopathy patients. TCR Vbeta CDR3 sequencing of roughly 140 peripheral blood samples (around 45 ophthalmopathy, 70 to 85 hyperthyroidism and approximately 17 progressor patients) is reported in the paper. The 95 to 100 discovery patients were divided at random into training and test sets in a 7:3 ratio. To identify distinguishing TCR V-J signatures, a discovery cohort of 90 to 100 patients was used, comprising roughly 45 with Graves' ophthalmopathy and 55 to 65 with stable Graves' hyperthyroidism. The paper's findings and limits, for the study overall: Ophthalmopathy was separated from stable hyperthyroidism by a 13 V-J signature model, with approximately 89% sensitivity and about 81% specificity obtained in cross-validation and 80%/75% obtained in testing. No statistical method was used to set the sample size in advance, and investigators knew the group allocation. Most expanded thyroid clonotypes (frequency above 0.001) were also found in blood, which suggests that blood repertoires may mirror thyroid immune responses. During validation, the model predicted progression to ophthalmopathy a median of about 6.5 months ahead of onset, with roughly 65% sensitivity and 72.22% specificity.

The CDR3 goes from the cysteine to the phenylalanine over 15 residues. The DNA shown is the 45-base CDR3, in frame from base 1. V lost 2 bases and J lost 3 bases; the stretch between them is 11 bases long. The germline V gene yields SGHNT for CDR1 and YENEEA for CDR2. The TCR beta CDR3 regions were amplified from RNA transcripts. A first-round RT-PCR of the TCR CDR3 used the HTBI primer set with the Qiagen OneStep RT-PCR kit. Libraries were constructed in a second round of multiplex PCR, after which size selection and purification were carried out. Sequencing of the libraries was done on an Illumina HiSeq2000 using paired-end 100 bp reads. On the authors' methods: SOAPnuke was used to process the raw data, removing reads that contained adapters or uncalled bases, had a mean Phred below 15, or lacked an exact match to the constant primer or identifier. COPE v1.2.5 was used to merge the high-quality paired reads, and each unique nucleotide sequence was defined as a clonotype. Clonotypes were aligned to IMGT TRBV, TRBD and TRBJ reference segments using MiTCR v1.1. The analysis included only V-J combinations with a frequency above 0.0001, which together covered roughly 99% of the repertoires. The TCS score was defined as F50 (clonal expansion) divided by E x V (chaos), with BLOSUM62-based TCRdist calculated between CDR3 peptides within each V-J. Welch's t-statistics and random forest reduced roughly 540 V-J features to 13, which were used in a naive Bayes classifier (R e1071). TCRdb itself trimmed the public reads at Q25 with fastp, ran MiXCR and retained productive beta chains. CDR3 protein sequences are deduplicated, and each keeps its most common genes and DNA. For this entry, the V and J calls and clone size follow TCRdb and not the study's own pipeline. The sample table records under 600,000 distinct CDR3 sequences; 15% to 20% of these occur just once. The ten largest clones represent roughly 3.4% of the sample.

Ophthalmopathy patients had moderately to severely active disease, Clinical Activity Score of at least 3, NOSPECS grade of at least 4, and duration under 3 months. The study excluded patients with uncontrolled infections, other autoimmune diseases, pregnancy or lactation. Diagnoses relied on clinical symptoms, serum thyroxine and TRAb, thyroid ultrasound and orbital computed tomography. Ficoll-Paque density gradient centrifugation was used to isolate PBMCs from 9.5 to 10 ml of fresh peripheral blood. Trizol reagent was used to extract total RNA, and RNA quality was then checked on an Agilent 2100 Bioanalyzer. In its sample, this clonotype was seen many times. What this receptor recognizes is not known. No quality values exist for individual bases; no much larger clone is one base distant.

Sequencing was carried out using blood. The V and J genes are TRBV11-3 and TRBJ2-1; no confident D gene assignment can be made. This clonotype was sampled from a woman between 40 and 55 years old with Graves' ophthalmopathy. The sequenced DNA: TGTGCCAGCAGCTTAAATCCGGCCGACTACAATGAGCAGTTCTTC. It specifies CASSLNPADYNEQFF.